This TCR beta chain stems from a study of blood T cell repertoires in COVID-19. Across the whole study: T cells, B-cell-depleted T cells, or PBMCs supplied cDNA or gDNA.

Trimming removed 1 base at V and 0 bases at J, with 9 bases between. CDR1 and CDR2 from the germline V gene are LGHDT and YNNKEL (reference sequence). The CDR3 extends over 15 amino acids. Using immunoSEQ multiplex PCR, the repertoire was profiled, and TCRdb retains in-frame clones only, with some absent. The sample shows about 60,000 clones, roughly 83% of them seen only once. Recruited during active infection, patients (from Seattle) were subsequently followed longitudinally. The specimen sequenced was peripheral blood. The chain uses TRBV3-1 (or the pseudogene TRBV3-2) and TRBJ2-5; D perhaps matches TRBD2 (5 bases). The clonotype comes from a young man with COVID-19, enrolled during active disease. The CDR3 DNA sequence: TGTGCCAGCAGCCAAGGGCGGCGGGACCAAGAGACCCAGTACTTC. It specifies CASSQGRRDQETQYF.